This T cell receptor (beta chain) was obtained from a study of T cells in Graves' hyperthyroidism and ophthalmopathy. Study results and caveats: Prediction of ophthalmopathy progression came a median about 6 months pre-onset.

This clonotype showed up many times. The antigen remains unidentified. The germline V gene has CDR1 SGHTA and CDR2 FQGNSA. V was clipped by 5 bases and J by 3 bases, with 11 bases between them. The CDR3 contains 13 residues. The CDR3 regions of TCR beta were amplified from RNA transcripts. The HTBI primer set served for first-round RT-PCR of the TCR CDR3. TCRdb analysed the multiplex PCR reads with MiXCR anew, one entry per CDR3 protein. The sample shows hundreds of thousands of distinct CDR3 sequences, around 15% of them seen only once. The sequenced material came from blood. This TCR was recovered from a woman between 35 and 50 years old with Graves' hyperthyroidism. The gene calls are TRBV7-2 and TRBJ2-7; a possible D gene is TRBD2 (6 bases). The chain's CDR3 is CASSPKEGYEQYF. The CDR3 nucleotides are TGTGCCAGCAGCCCCAAGGAGGGCTACGAGCAGTACTTC.